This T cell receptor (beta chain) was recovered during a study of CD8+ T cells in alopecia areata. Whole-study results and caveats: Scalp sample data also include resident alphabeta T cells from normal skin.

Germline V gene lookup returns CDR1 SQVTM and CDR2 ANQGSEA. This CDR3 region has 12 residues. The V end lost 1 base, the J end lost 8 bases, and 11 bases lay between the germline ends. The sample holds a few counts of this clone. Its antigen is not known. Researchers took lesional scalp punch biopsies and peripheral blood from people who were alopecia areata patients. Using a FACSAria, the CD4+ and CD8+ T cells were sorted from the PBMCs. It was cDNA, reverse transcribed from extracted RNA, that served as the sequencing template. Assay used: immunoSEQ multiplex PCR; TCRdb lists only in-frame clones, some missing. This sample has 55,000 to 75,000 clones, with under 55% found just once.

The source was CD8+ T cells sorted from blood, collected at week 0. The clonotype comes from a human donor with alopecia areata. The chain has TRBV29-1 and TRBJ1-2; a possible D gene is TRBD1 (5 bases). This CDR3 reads CSVEVRERGYTF. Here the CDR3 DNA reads TGCAGCGTTGAAGTCAGGGAGAGAGGCTACACCTTC.